This T cell receptor beta chain came from a study of response to subunit inactivated influenza vaccine. Points from the study as a whole: Few additional T cells are recruited per seasonal influenza vaccination, authors suggested.

From germline, CDR1 is LNHNV and CDR2 YYDKDF (reference sequence). Trimming left V 1 base short and J 0 bases short, with 1 base between. The CDR3 is 14 amino acids. TCRdb re-analysed the RT-PCR reads in MiXCR, keeping a single row per CDR3 protein. This table holds roughly 780,000 distinct CDR3 sequences, approximately 17% found once. A note on this clonotype: The antigen is undetermined.

J is TRBJ2-6 and V is TRBV15; D call uncertain. This clonotype was sampled from a man aged 50 or older who received an inactivated influenza vaccine. The sequencing used PBMCs from blood, collected 4 to 6 days after vaccination. The CDR3 region is CATSRVSGANVLTF. CDR3 in DNA: TGTGCCACCAGCAGAGTCTCTGGGGCCAACGTCCTGACTTTC.